The entry below gives a single TCR beta chain sequence along with its context. Method: immunoSEQ multiplex PCR; TCRdb's copy keeps in-frame clones and lacks some. The sample includes 95,000 to 150,000 clones, 90% to 95% seen only once; the top ten take approximately 0.15%. This sample is drawn from a study of OX40 agonist ivuxolimab in advanced cancers. The V and J ends lost 6 bases and 1 base respectively, with 9 bases between them. Germline CDR1 reads KGHSH; CDR2 reads LQKENI. This CDR3 is 13 amino acids long. This clonotype originated in an adult with an advanced solid tumor such as melanoma, head and neck, liver or kidney cancer. Sequenced here: CD4+ or CD8+ T cells sorted from blood, sampled in a trial of the OX40 agonist ivuxolimab. The chain has TRBV18 and TRBJ1-1, with D possibly matching TRBD1 (5 bases). This CDR3 reads CASSSTANTEAFF. The CDR3 nucleotides read TGTGCCAGCTCTTCGACAGCGAACACTGAAGCTTTCTTT.